The text below deals with one TCR beta chain. Its antigen remains unknown. Using its own MiXCR run on the 5' RACE reads, TCRdb lists one record per CDR3 protein. The sample lists 300,000 to 350,000 distinct CDR3 sequences; roughly 13% were seen once. The sample comes from a study of T-cell memory formation after mild COVID-19. Points from the study as a whole: Whereas later expanders leaned CD4+, clones contracting day 15 to 85 showed a balanced CD4/CD8 makeup. Nothing showed for sure that second-wave clones peaking on day 37 were SARS-CoV-2 specific.

The sequenced sample was PBMCs or a T cell subset sorted from them (not recorded which). The sequence was obtained from a man between 18 and 35 years old who had mild COVID-19 (a few samples of this study predate the infection). Cell type and time point are not known.

The DNA of the CDR3 is TGTGCCAGCGGATGGGGGCAGAACACAGATACGCAGTATTTT. It codes for CASGWGQNTDTQYF. The V call is TRBV7-9, the J call TRBJ2-3; possible D gene TRBD1, 6 bases. CDR3 length: 14 amino acids. The germline CDR1 and CDR2 sequences are SEHNR and FQNEAQ (reference sequence). The ends were cut back, 8 bases at V and 2 bases at J, with 14 bases in the middle.